Described below is a single TCR beta chain sequence and its context. What antigen it recognizes has not been identified. Base qualities are not recorded, but no much larger clone differs from it by a single base. The immunoSEQ Assay, a bias-controlled multiplex PCR, was used to amplify TCRbeta CDR3 regions from genomic DNA. In the authors' own workflow: Within the assay, amplification of reference gene primers was used to estimate how many nucleated cells each sample contained. Sequence reads were collapsed and filtered to measure the absolute abundance of every unique TCRbeta CDR3 rearrangement. For each sample, productive Simpson clonality was calculated as the square root of Simpson's diversity index across productive rearrangements. In its TCRdb copy, this immuneACCESS table keeps in-frame sequences only and misses some clones. Where compared with another copy, unresolved V genes explain less than half of these, and the others have no known cause. That table is the source of V, J and clone size, and D and trimming were worked out from the DNA. For this sample the table gives a few hundred thousand clones, of which more than 75% were detected only once. Jointly, the top ten make up more than 9% of the sample.

One collaborating source in Seattle enrolled patients during active infection and followed them longitudinally through the course of disease. Collaborating institutions collected whole blood in K2EDTA tubes following their own protocols. For TCRbeta analysis, collaborator samples were shipped as frozen whole blood, as isolated PBMCs, or as DNA extracted from either sample type. The CDR3 contains 18 residues, cysteine and phenylalanine counted. Only CDR3 DNA remains: 54 bases, in frame from the first base. From a lookup of the germline V gene, CDR1 and CDR2 are MDHEN and SYDVKM. Trimmed from V: 3 bases; trimmed from J: 2 bases; junction bases lacking a gene match: 6. The sample originates from a study of blood T cell repertoires in COVID-19 (dated by TCRdb to about 2020). Regarding the research as a whole: Samples from collaborators originated in the United States, Italy and Spain and spanned both the acute and convalescent phases of COVID-19. The prospective study material was composed of cDNA or gDNA derived from T cells, B-cell-depleted T cells, or PBMCs. Subjects who had been exposed to COVID-19, were actively infected with it, or had recovered from it provided the deeply sampled blood TCRbeta repertoires that made up the dataset. The repertoires were made available in a free public database intended to serve as a resource for research on the immune response to SARS-CoV-2. Samples came from the ongoing ImmuneRACE study (first 160 participants) plus 1,254 subjects from 6 global collaborators. Sample metadata almost always included a de-identified subject ID, COVID-19 status, age in years and sex. Where available, HLA class I and class II types were taken from metadata supplied by the sample provider and were not determined by assay-based typing.

On the study overall, not on this receptor specifically: The amount of clinical and demographic metadata varied by source and participant and was provided uncurated.

This receptor was obtained from a woman in her 30s with COVID-19, enrolled during active disease. The sample comprised peripheral blood. The V and J genes are TRBV28 and TRBJ2-2; 13 bases in between match TRBD2. The nucleotides read TGTGCCAGCAGTTTTCAACTAGCGGGAGGGCCTAACACCGGGGAGCTGTTTTTT. Its amino acids are CASSFQLAGGPNTGELFF.